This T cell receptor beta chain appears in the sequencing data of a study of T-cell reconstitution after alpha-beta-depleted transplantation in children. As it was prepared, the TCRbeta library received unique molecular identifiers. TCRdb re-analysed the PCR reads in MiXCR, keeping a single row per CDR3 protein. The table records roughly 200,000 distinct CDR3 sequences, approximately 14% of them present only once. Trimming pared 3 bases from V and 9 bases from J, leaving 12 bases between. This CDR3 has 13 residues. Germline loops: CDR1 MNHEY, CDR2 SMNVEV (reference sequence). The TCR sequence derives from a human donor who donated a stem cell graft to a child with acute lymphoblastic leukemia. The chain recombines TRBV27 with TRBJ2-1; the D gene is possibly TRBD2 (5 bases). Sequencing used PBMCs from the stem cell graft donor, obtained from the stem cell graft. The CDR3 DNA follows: TGTGCCAGCAGTTTGAGGGTATCTGGTGAGCAGTTCTTC. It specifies CASSLRVSGEQFF.